Listed below are T cell receptor beta chains from one sample, sequenced in a study of OX40 agonist ivuxolimab in advanced cancers. Generated by immunoSEQ multiplex PCR, the TCRdb table keeps only in-frame clones and is missing some. The data contain more than 60,000 clones, 85% of them singletons. Sample: CD4+ or CD8+ T cells sorted from blood, taken in a trial of the OX40 agonist ivuxolimab. The receptors stem from an adult with an advanced solid tumor such as melanoma, head and neck, liver or kidney cancer. Each CDR3 is given with its conserved first and last residue. The order of the fields is V gene, J gene, CDR3 protein.

v_gene: TRBV4-1
j_gene: TRBJ1-2
CDR3aa: CASSQDPGDYGYTF

v_gene: TRBV6-5
j_gene: TRBJ2-1
CDR3aa: CASRGTAYNEQFF

v_gene: TRBV18
j_gene: TRBJ1-1
CDR3aa: CASSPAGLTSEAFF

v_gene: TRBV19
j_gene: TRBJ2-3
CDR3aa: CASSILSDPADTQYF

v_gene: TRBV5-6
j_gene: TRBJ1-5
CDR3aa: CASSTGLGDNQPQHF

v_gene: TRBV7-9
j_gene: TRBJ2-1
CDR3aa: CASSSRPGLADYNEQFF

v_gene: TRBV4-1
j_gene: TRBJ1-2
CDR3aa: CASSPPSTGWYGYTF

v_gene: TRBV7-9
j_gene: TRBJ1-2
CDR3aa: CASSSQSRQVGNGYTF

v_gene: TRBV5-5
j_gene: TRBJ1-5
CDR3aa: CASSLGGFRDQPQHF

v_gene: TRBV10-3
j_gene: TRBJ2-7
CDR3aa: CASRPYAYEQYF

v_gene: TRBV6-1
j_gene: TRBJ2-7
CDR3aa: CASSDDRTYEQYF

v_gene: TRBV15
j_gene: TRBJ2-5
CDR3aa: CATSRDKYFQGGHKETQYF

v_gene: TRBV6-1
j_gene: TRBJ1-5
CDR3aa: CASSGSTKGDQPQHF